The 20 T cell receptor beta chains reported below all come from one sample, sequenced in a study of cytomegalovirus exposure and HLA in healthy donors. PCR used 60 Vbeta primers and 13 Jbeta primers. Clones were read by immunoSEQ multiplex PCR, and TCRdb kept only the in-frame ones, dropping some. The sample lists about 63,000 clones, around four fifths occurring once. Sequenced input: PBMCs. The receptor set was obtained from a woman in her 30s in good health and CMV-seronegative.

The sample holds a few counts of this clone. CDR3 DNA sequence: TGTGCCAGCAGCGGAGGCGGGAGCTCCTACAATGAGCAGTTCTTC. Its translation: CASSGGGSSYNEQFF. The gene calls are TRBV7-2 and TRBJ2-1; 7 nucleotides agree with TRBD2. There are 15 residues in the CDR3. After removal of 5 bases from V and 0 bases from J, the junction contained 4 bases not matched to a gene. Germline CDR1 SGHTA, CDR2 FQGNSA.

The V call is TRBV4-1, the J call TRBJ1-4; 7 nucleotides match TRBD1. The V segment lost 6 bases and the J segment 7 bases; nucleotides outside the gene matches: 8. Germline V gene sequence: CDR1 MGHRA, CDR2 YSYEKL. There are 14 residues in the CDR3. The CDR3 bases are TGCGCCAGCAGTTTTGAGGGGGCGCGTGAAAAACTGTTTTTT. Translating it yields CASSFEGAREKLFF.

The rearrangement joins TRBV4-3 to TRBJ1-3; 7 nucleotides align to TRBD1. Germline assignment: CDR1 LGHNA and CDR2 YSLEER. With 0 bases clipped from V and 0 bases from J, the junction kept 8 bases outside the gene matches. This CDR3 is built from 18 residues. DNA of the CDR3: TGCGCCAGCAGCCAAGATTTAGGGGACAGTTACTCTGGAAACACCATATATTTT. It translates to CASSQDLGDSYSGNTIYF.

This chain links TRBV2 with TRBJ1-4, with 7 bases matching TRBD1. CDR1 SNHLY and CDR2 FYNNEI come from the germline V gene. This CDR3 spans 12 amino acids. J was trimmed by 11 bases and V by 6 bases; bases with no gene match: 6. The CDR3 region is CASRGDSPKLFF. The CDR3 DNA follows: TGTGCCAGCAGGGGGGACAGTCCCAAACTGTTTTTT.

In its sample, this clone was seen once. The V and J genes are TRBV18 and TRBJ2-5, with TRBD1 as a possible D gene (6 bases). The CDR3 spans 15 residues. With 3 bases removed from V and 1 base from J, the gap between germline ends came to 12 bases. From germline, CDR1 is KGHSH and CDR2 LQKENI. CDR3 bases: TGTGCCAGCTCACCGTTTCTGACAGGCCAAGAGACCCAGTACTTC. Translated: CASSPFLTGQETQYF.

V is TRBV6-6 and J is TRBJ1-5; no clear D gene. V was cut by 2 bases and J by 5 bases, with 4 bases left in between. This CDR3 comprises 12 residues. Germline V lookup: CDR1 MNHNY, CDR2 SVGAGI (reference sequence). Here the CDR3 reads CASSYRDQPQHF. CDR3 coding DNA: TGTGCCAGCAGTTACCGCGATCAGCCCCAGCATTTT.

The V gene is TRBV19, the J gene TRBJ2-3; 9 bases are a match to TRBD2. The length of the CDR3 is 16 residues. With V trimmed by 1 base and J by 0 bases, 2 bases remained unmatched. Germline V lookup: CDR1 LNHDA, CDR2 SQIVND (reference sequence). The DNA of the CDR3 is TGTGCCAGTAGTATAGCACTAGCGGGTAGCACAGATACGCAGTATTTT. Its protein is CASSIALAGSTDTQYF.

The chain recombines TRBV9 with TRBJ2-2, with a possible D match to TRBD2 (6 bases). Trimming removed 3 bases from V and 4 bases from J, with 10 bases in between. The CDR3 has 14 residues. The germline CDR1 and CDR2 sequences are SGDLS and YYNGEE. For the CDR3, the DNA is TGTGCCAGCAGCGGTGACGGGGGCACCGGGGAGCTGTTTTTT. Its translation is CASSGDGGTGELFF.

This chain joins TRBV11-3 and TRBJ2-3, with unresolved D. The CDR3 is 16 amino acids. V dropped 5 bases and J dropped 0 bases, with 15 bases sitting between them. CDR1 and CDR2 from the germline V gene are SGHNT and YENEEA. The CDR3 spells CASSHGSETSTDTQYF. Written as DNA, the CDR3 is TGTGCCAGCAGCCACGGTAGTGAGACTAGCACAGATACGCAGTATTTT.

CDR3 sequence reads: CASRITGTGLSQPQHF. For the CDR3, the DNA is TGTGCCAGTAGGATTACCGGGACAGGGTTAAGTCAGCCCCAGCATTTT. The chain recombines TRBV19 with TRBJ1-5, with 9 bases aligning to TRBD1. V lost 6 bases and J lost 6; bases outside the gene matches: 12. CDR3 size: 16 residues. Germline values: CDR1 LNHDA, CDR2 SQIVND (reference sequence).

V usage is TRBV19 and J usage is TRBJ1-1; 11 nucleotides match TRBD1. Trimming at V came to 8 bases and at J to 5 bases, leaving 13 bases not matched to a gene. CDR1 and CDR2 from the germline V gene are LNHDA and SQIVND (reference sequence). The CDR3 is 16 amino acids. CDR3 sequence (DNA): TGTGCCAGTCGAAGCGGGACAGGGGGACGGTGGACTGAAGCTTTCTTT. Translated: CASRSGTGGRWTEAFF.

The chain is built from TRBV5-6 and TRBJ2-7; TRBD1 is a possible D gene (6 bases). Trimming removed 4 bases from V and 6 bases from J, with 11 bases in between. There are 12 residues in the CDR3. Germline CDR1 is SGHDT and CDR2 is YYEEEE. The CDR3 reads CASSLVGGEQYF. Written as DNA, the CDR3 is TGTGCCAGCAGCCTTGTAGGGGGCGAGCAGTACTTC.

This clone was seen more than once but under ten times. CDR3 sequence: CASSPFRETGPEAFF. CDR3 in DNA: TGTGCCAGCAGCCCATTCCGGGAGACAGGGCCTGAAGCTTTCTTT. The rearrangement links TRBV7-9 to TRBJ1-1; 7 bases map to TRBD1. This CDR3 spans 15 amino acids. V lost 5 bases and J lost 6; bases outside the gene matches: 12. Per the germline V gene, CDR1 is SEHNR and CDR2 is FQNEAQ (reference sequence). The full variable domain, with the rest looked up from reference TRBV7-9 and TRBJ1-1, is DTGVSQNPRHKITKRGQNVTFRCDPISEHNRLYWYRQTLGQGPEFLTYFQNEAQLEKSRLLSDRFSAERPKGSFSTLEIQRTEQGDSAMYLCASSPFRETGPEAFFGQGTRLTVV.

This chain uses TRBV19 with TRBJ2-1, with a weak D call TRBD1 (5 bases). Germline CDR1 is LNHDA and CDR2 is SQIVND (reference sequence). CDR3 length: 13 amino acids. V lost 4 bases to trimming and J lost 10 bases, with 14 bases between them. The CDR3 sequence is CASSRPQGLEQFF. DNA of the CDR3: TGTGCCAGTAGTAGGCCCCAGGGATTAGAGCAGTTCTTC.

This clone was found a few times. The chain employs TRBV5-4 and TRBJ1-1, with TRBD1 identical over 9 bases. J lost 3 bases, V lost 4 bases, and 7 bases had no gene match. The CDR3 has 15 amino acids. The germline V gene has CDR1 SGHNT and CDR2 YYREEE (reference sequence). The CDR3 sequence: CASSPYRGLDTEAFF. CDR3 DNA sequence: TGTGCCAGCAGCCCATACAGGGGGCTCGACACTGAAGCTTTCTTT.

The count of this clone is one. The CDR3 sequence is CSVVGGPVNTEAFF. Written as DNA, the CDR3 is TGCAGCGTTGTAGGCGGGCCCGTGAACACTGAAGCTTTCTTT. The chain is built from TRBV29-1 and TRBJ1-1; D gene ambiguous. With 4 bases removed from V and 0 bases from J, the gap between germline ends came to 12 bases. The germline V gene encodes CDR1 SQVTM and CDR2 ANQGSEA. The CDR3 contains 14 residues.

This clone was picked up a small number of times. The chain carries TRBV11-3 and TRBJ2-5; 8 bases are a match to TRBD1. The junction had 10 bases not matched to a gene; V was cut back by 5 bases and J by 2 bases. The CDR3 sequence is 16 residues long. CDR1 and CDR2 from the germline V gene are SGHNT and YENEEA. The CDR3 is CASSLGTGYDQETQYF. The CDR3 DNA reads TGTGCCAGCAGCCTCGGGACAGGCTACGATCAAGAGACCCAGTACTTC.

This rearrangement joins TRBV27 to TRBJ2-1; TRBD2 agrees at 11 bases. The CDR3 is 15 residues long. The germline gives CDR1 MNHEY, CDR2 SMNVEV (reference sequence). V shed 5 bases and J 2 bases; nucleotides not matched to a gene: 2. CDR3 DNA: TGTGCCAGCAGTCTACTAGCGGGAGCCTACAATGAGCAGTTCTTC. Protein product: CASSLLAGAYNEQFF.

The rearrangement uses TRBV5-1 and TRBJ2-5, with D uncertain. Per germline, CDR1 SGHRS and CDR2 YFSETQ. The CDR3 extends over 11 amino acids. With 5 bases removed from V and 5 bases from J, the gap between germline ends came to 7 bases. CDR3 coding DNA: TGCGCCAGCAGAATAGAGGAGACCCAGTACTTC. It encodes CASRIEETQYF.

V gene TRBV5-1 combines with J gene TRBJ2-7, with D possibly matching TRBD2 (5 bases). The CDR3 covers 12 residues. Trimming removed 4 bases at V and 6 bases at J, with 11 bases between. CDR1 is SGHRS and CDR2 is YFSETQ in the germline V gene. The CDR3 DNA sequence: TGCGCCAGCAGCCAGGACTGGAGCGAGCAGTACTTC. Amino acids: CASSQDWSEQYF.